The 30 T cell receptor beta chains listed next were all sequenced from one sample in a study of blood T cell repertoires in COVID-19. The table came from immunoSEQ multiplex PCR; TCRdb's copy has only in-frame clones and leaves some out. Found here are under 200,000 clones, around 82% of them singletons; the top ten hold roughly 3%. Sequencing input: peripheral blood. Receptors originate from a human donor with acute or convalescent COVID-19. The donor label of this sample is uncertain.

This chain links TRBV27 with TRBJ2-3; a possible D gene is TRBD2 (6 bases). CDR1 and CDR2 from the germline V gene are MNHEY and SMNVEV (reference sequence). The CDR3 runs to 16 residues. With 5 bases removed from V and 2 bases from J, the gap between germline ends came to 17 bases. CDR3 nucleotides: TGTGCCAGCAGTCCGGGGCGGGACCCCGCCACAGATACGCAGTATTTT. It encodes CASSPGRDPATDTQYF.

The rearrangement joins TRBV5-1 to TRBJ2-2; D might be TRBD2 (6 bases). V was shortened by 0 bases and J by 4 bases, with 19 bases between the two germline ends. Germline V gene sequence: CDR1 SGHRS, CDR2 YFSETQ. CDR3 size: 18 residues. The DNA of the CDR3 is TGCGCCAGCAGCTTGGTCGGGGAGGCTCCTGGGGGCACCGGGGAGCTGTTTTTT. Translating it yields CASSLVGEAPGGTGELFF.

The V and J genes are TRBV7-2 and TRBJ2-1; 13 nucleotides align to TRBD2. The CDR3 is 12 amino acids. V lost 9 bases, J lost 8 bases, and 1 base stayed unmatched. Germline CDR1 is SGHTA and CDR2 is FQGNSA. The CDR3 sequence: CARGTSGDEQFF. The CDR3 nucleotides read TGTGCCAGGGGGACTAGCGGGGATGAGCAGTTCTTC.

The rearrangement joins TRBV7-6 to TRBJ2-1; D might be TRBD1 (5 bases). Germline V gives CDR1 SGHVS, CDR2 FNYEAQ. Trimming pared 2 bases from V and 6 bases from J, leaving 14 bases between. The CDR3 totals 15 residues. The CDR3 reads CASSLRRDVGNEQFF. As DNA, the CDR3 is TGTGCCAGCAGCTTACGCAGGGATGTAGGCAATGAGCAGTTCTTC.

The chain is built from TRBV5-1 and TRBJ2-7; TRBD1 aligns across 9 bases. The CDR3 has 16 amino acids. Germline CDR1 is SGHRS and CDR2 is YFSETQ. J gave up 5 bases and V 4 bases, and 13 bases lay outside the gene matches. The CDR3: CASSLSSGTGSHEQYF. The CDR3 DNA follows: TGCGCCAGCAGCCTCAGTTCCGGGACAGGGTCCCACGAGCAGTACTTC.

This chain links TRBV19 with TRBJ2-3, with 9 bases identical to TRBD1. The CDR3 extends over 15 amino acids. With 5 bases clipped from V and 4 bases from J, the junction kept 7 bases outside the gene matches. Germline loops: CDR1 LNHDA, CDR2 SQIVND (reference sequence). The CDR3 sequence is CASSPQTGGADTQYF. The CDR3 DNA is TGTGCCAGTAGTCCACAGACAGGGGGGGCAGATACGCAGTATTTT.

This chain uses TRBV28 with TRBJ1-2; possible D gene TRBD1, 5 bases. Germline CDR1 is MDHEN and CDR2 is SYDVKM. V lost 4 bases to trimming and J lost 8 bases, with 17 bases between them. The CDR3 is 14 amino acids. This CDR3 reads CASSWGGGQQGYTF. Written as DNA, the CDR3 is TGTGCCAGCAGTTGGGGGGGAGGGCAGCAAGGCTACACCTTC.

The chain uses TRBV4-2 and TRBJ2-5; D might be TRBD2 (6 bases). The CDR3 totals 15 residues. V gave up 4 bases and J gave up 2 bases, with 14 bases separating them. CDR1 and CDR2 from the germline V gene are LGHNA and YNFKEQ. The CDR3 nucleotides read TGTGCCAGCAGCCTTACGGGGGACCTACAAGAGACCCAGTACTTC. Protein product: CASSLTGDLQETQYF.

The chain links TRBV27 to TRBJ1-1, with D hard to call. V shed 8 bases and J shed 4 bases, with 17 bases lying between them. The length of the CDR3 is 14 residues. In germline, CDR1 is MNHEY, CDR2 SMNVEV (reference sequence). CDR3 protein: CASGASGRATEAFF. Written as DNA, the CDR3 is TGTGCCAGCGGTGCTTCGGGGAGGGCCACTGAAGCTTTCTTT.

The V call is TRBV20-1, the J call TRBJ2-3; 9 nucleotides align to TRBD2. The CDR3 contains 14 residues. Trimming cost V 3 bases and J 4 bases; bases outside gene matches: 5. Germline CDR1 DFQATT, CDR2 SNEGSKA (reference sequence). For the CDR3, the DNA is TGCAGTGCTAGTGAGCGGGGGGCATCAGATACGCAGTATTTT. Its protein is CSASERGASDTQYF.

V usage is TRBV5-1 and J usage is TRBJ1-6; maybe TRBD1 (6 bases). The V gene's germline CDR1 is SGHRS and CDR2 YFSETQ. This CDR3 region has 16 residues. The V end lost 4 bases, the J end lost 9 bases, and 20 bases lay between the germline ends. CDR3 loop: CASSTGQRGAVSPLHF. CDR3 coding DNA: TGCGCCAGCAGCACCGGACAGCGTGGGGCAGTTTCACCCCTCCACTTT. Complete variable domain (other parts from reference TRBV5-1 and TRBJ1-6): KAGVTQTPRYLIKTRGQQVTLSCSPISGHRSVSWYQQTPGQGLQFLFEYFSETQRNKGNFPGRFSGRQFSNSRSEMNVSTLELGDSALYLCASSTGQRGAVSPLHFGNGTRLTVT.

The V and J genes are TRBV12-3 or TRBV12-4 and TRBJ1-5; D remains unclear. V was cut by 8 bases and J by 4 bases, with 6 bases left in between. This CDR3 has 11 amino acids. The CDR3 protein is CASGQNQPQHF. The CDR3 bases are TGTGCCAGCGGCCAAAATCAGCCCCAGCATTTT.

The chain joins TRBV4-1 to TRBJ2-7; TRBD2 aligns across 16 bases. After removal of 4 bases from V and 7 bases from J, the junction contained 7 bases not matched to a gene. In germline, CDR1 is MGHRA, CDR2 YSYEKL. CDR3 size: 16 residues. Here the CDR3 reads CASSRGTSGRGGEQYF. In nucleotides, the CDR3 is TGCGCCAGCAGCCGCGGGACTAGCGGGAGGGGGGGGGAGCAGTACTTC.

The rearrangement uses TRBV30 and TRBJ2-7; 11 nucleotides match TRBD1. J gave up 2 bases and V 1 base, and 7 bases lay outside the gene matches. Germline assignment: CDR1 GTSNPN and CDR2 SVGIG (reference sequence). The CDR3 is 16 residues long. CDR3 region: CAWSGRDRGFAYEQYF. In nucleotides, the CDR3 is TGTGCCTGGAGTGGCCGGGACAGGGGGTTCGCCTACGAGCAGTACTTC.

The rearrangement links TRBV9 to TRBJ1-3; D is uncertain. Trimming left V 4 bases short and J 1 base short, with 9 bases between. Germline assignment: CDR1 SGDLS and CDR2 YYNGEE. There are 14 residues in the CDR3. The CDR3 spells CASSLGNSGNTIYF. The DNA of the CDR3 is TGTGCCAGCAGCCTAGGTAATTCTGGAAACACCATATATTTT.

On this clone: The same CDR3 also results from other DNA sequences found in this sample. The chain combines TRBV30 with TRBJ1-2; 7 bases map to TRBD1. This CDR3 is 12 amino acids long. V gave up 4 bases and J gave up 2 bases; unmatched junction bases: 1. CDR1 is GTSNPN and CDR2 is SVGIG in the germline V gene (reference sequence). The CDR3 sequence is CAWTGGNYGYTF. DNA for the CDR3: TGTGCCTGGACAGGGGGAAACTATGGCTACACCTTC.

The chain carries TRBV30 and TRBJ2-7; no firm D call. In germline, CDR1 is GTSNPN, CDR2 SVGIG (reference sequence). V shed 0 bases and J shed 1 base, with 4 bases lying between them. The CDR3 length is 12 residues. DNA for the CDR3: TGTGCCTGGAGTGTGGAGTCCTACGAGCAGTACTTC. Translation: CAWSVESYEQYF.

This clone has only one observation. The V call is TRBV27, the J call TRBJ2-7; 9 nucleotides line up with TRBD1. CDR3 length: 15 residues. CDR1 is MNHEY and CDR2 is SMNVEV in the germline V gene (reference sequence). V trimming: 6 bases; J trimming: 5 bases; junction bases outside the gene matches: 11. Here the CDR3 DNA reads TGTGCCAGCAGCCTTGCGGGACAGGGAAGGCACGAGCAGTACTTC. Amino acids: CASSLAGQGRHEQYF.

The rearrangement links TRBV30 to TRBJ1-6; D is unresolved. V was trimmed by 0 bases and J by 8 bases, leaving 14 bases between them. Germline V gene data show CDR1 as GTSNPN and CDR2 as SVGIG (reference sequence). The CDR3 runs to 15 residues. In nucleotides, the CDR3 is TGTGCCTGGAGTGTAAACCTCAACCGGGATTCACCCCTCCACTTT. Protein: CAWSVNLNRDSPLHF.

V is TRBV7-9 and J is TRBJ2-3, with a possible D match to TRBD1 (6 bases). Germline CDR1 SEHNR, CDR2 FQNEAQ (reference sequence). Between the trimmed V and J ends, which lost 5 bases and 3 bases, there was a span of 21 bases. The CDR3 spans 17 residues. CDR3: CASSHLGTGKRTDTQYF. The CDR3 DNA reads TGTGCCAGCAGCCACCTCGGTACAGGGAAGAGGACAGATACGCAGTATTTT.

The rearrangement links TRBV4-1 to TRBJ1-2; D not resolved. Deletions cut 0 bases from V and 4 bases from J, with 12 bases between. From germline, CDR1 is MGHRA and CDR2 YSYEKL. This CDR3 spans 15 amino acids. The CDR3 here is CASSQDQSGLYGYTF. The CDR3 coding sequence is TGCGCCAGCAGCCAAGATCAAAGCGGACTCTATGGCTACACCTTC.

This rearrangement joins TRBV19 to TRBJ1-5, with TRBD1 identical over 7 bases. Per the germline V gene, CDR1 is LNHDA and CDR2 is SQIVND (reference sequence). This CDR3 spans 16 amino acids. After removal of 3 bases from V and 4 bases from J, the junction contained 9 bases not matched to a gene. CDR3: CASSIGRQGENQPQHF. CDR3 coding DNA: TGTGCCAGTAGTATCGGTCGGCAGGGGGAAAATCAGCCCCAGCATTTT.

This clone appeared a few times. V usage is TRBV19 and J usage is TRBJ2-1; tentative D call: TRBD1 (6 bases). Germline assignment: CDR1 LNHDA and CDR2 SQIVND (reference sequence). CDR3 length: 13 amino acids. Trimming took 10 bases from V and 7 from J, leaving 17 bases between them. CDR3 sequence: CATRQVLTNEQFF. CDR3 bases: TGTGCCACTCGACAGGTCCTTACAAATGAGCAGTTCTTC.

This clone occurred once. The CDR3 sequence: CASQPGQVTSPLHF. The CDR3 DNA is TGTGCCAGCCAGCCGGGACAGGTTACATCACCCCTCCACTTT. The chain is built from TRBV2 and TRBJ1-6; 8 nucleotides agree with TRBD1. Germline CDR1 reads SNHLY; CDR2 reads FYNNEI. After removal of 8 bases from V and 10 bases from J, the junction contained 10 bases not matched to a gene. This CDR3 region has 14 residues. Full variable domain (missing parts from reference TRBV2 and TRBJ1-6): EPEVTQTPSHQVTQMGQEVILRCVPISNHLYFYWYRQILGQKVEFLVSFYNNEISEKSEIFDDQFSVERPDGSNFTLKIRSTKLEDSAMYFCASQPGQVTSPLHFGNGTRLTVT.

The V gene is TRBV5-1, the J gene TRBJ2-7; D is unresolved. Germline V gene lookup returns CDR1 SGHRS and CDR2 YFSETQ. Trimming took 9 bases from V and 6 from J, leaving 19 bases between them. The CDR3 is 13 residues long. The CDR3 DNA reads as TGCGCCACACCTATTAACGATCGCGGCGAGCAGTACTTC. Its translation is CATPINDRGEQYF.

The genes are TRBV15 and TRBJ2-7, with 7 bases lining up with TRBD1. The CDR3 loop spans 15 amino acids. Trimming cost V 0 bases and J 5 bases; bases outside gene matches: 7. From germline, CDR1 is LNHNV and CDR2 YYDKDF (reference sequence). CDR3: CATSRDHRGGHEQYF. The CDR3 nucleotides read TGTGCCACCAGCAGAGATCACAGGGGCGGACACGAGCAGTACTTC.

The chain links TRBV19 to TRBJ1-2, with 11 bases that match TRBD1. Trimming removed 6 bases from V and 5 bases from J; junction bases left unmatched: 8. The CDR3 spans 15 residues. Germline assignment: CDR1 LNHDA and CDR2 SQIVND (reference sequence). CDR3 nucleotide sequence: TGTGCCAGTAGAGCCCCCGGGACAGGGGGTTATGGCTACACCTTC. It translates to CASRAPGTGGYGYTF.

The rearrangement links TRBV19 to TRBJ2-3; 9 bases match TRBD2. Germline V CDR1 and CDR2: LNHDA, SQIVND (reference sequence). The CDR3 extends over 17 amino acids. With V trimmed by 3 bases and J by 0 bases, 7 bases remained unmatched. The CDR3 reads CASSILLAGRSTDTQYF. CDR3 coding DNA: TGTGCCAGTAGTATCCTACTAGCGGGCAGGAGCACAGATACGCAGTATTTT. The variable domain in full, completed from reference TRBV19 and TRBJ2-3, reads DGGITQSPKYLFRKEGQNVTLSCEQNLNHDAMYWYRQDPGQGLRLIYYSQIVNDFQKGDIAEGYSVSREKKESFPLTVTSAQKNPTAFYLCASSILLAGRSTDTQYFGPGTRLTVL.

The genes are TRBV5-1 and TRBJ2-7; TRBD2 might be the D (5 bases). Per germline, CDR1 SGHRS and CDR2 YFSETQ. This CDR3 spans 14 amino acids. Trimming took off 0 bases at V and 5 bases at J, with 12 bases between the two ends. The CDR3 region has the DNA TGCGCCAGCAGCTTGGGGGCGCCCGGGGACGAGCAGTACTTC. As protein: CASSLGAPGDEQYF.

This clone has a single count. The CDR3 DNA follows: TGTGCCAGCGGGACTAGCCTGGATACGCAGTATTTT. The encoded protein is CASGTSLDTQYF. The rearrangement joins TRBV7-9 to TRBJ2-3, with 9 bases aligning to TRBD2. Germline assignment: CDR1 SEHNR and CDR2 FQNEAQ (reference sequence). After removal of 8 bases from V and 6 bases from J, the junction contained 3 bases not matched to a gene. CDR3 length: 12 amino acids.